This TCR beta chain was sequenced in a study of radiotherapy plus CTLA-4 blockade in lung cancer. Study at large: Patients showed objective responses in 18% of cases, and disease control was achieved by 31%. Whole-study results and caveats: The best predictor of response was reported to be early blood T cell clone dynamics, with interferon-beta. Following radiotherapy plus ipilimumab, tumor-derived TCR clones expanded in the blood.

Patients in the study, people with chemo-refractory metastatic non-small-cell lung cancer, received focal radiation plus ipilimumab CTLA-4 blockade. The V gene end was trimmed by 1 base and the J gene end by 4 bases; junction bases not matched to a gene: 6. CDR3 length: 15 amino acids. Germline V gene sequence: CDR1 MNHNS, CDR2 SASEGT. Comments on this clone: Antigen: not known.

TCRdb's table, derived via immunoSEQ multiplex PCR, lists solely in-frame clones and lacks some. The table has more than 40,000 clones, roughly two thirds seen once. The source of this sequence is a human donor with non-small cell lung cancer who had a complete response to radiotherapy plus ipilimumab. The starting material was peripheral blood, obtained from a patient treated with radiotherapy plus ipilimumab. The chain is built from TRBV6-1 and TRBJ1-2; 7 nucleotides match TRBD1. CDR3 sequence (DNA): TGTGCCAGCAGTGAAGGACAGGGCGGTTTCTATGGCTACACCTTC. As protein: CASSEGQGGFYGYTF.